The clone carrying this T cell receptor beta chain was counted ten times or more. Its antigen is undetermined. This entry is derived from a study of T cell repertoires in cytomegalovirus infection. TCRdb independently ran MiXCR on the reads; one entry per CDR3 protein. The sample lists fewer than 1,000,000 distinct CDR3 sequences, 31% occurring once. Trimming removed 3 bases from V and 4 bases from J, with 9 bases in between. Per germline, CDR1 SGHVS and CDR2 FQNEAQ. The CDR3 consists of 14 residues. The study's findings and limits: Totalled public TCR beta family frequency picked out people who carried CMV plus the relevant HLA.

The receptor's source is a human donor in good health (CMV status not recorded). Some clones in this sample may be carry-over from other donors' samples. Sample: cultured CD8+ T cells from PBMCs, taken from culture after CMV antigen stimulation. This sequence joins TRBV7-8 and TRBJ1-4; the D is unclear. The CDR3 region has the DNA TGTGCCAGCAGCTTCCGCCAGTTTAATGAAAAACTGTTTTTT. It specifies CASSFRQFNEKLFF.